The next 7 T cell receptor beta chains were all read from a single sample in a study of T cell clonotyping in hematopoietic cell transplantation. Profiled with immunoSEQ multiplex PCR; TCRdb holds only in-frame clones, not every one. The sample records around 14,000 clones, about three fifths being singletons. Specimen: PBMCs. The receptor source for this set is a human donor who either received an allogeneic hematopoietic cell transplant for a myeloid malignancy or was a related donor (not recorded which). Some clones in this sample may be carry-over from other donors' samples.

The rearrangement links TRBV29-1 to TRBJ2-7; maybe TRBD1 (5 bases). The germline gives CDR1 SQVTM, CDR2 ANQGSEA. V dropped 2 bases and J dropped 11 bases, with 16 bases sitting between them. This CDR3 region has 12 residues. The CDR3 loop reads CSVEPLQGIKYF. DNA for the CDR3: TGCAGCGTTGAACCGCTCCAGGGTATTAAGTACTTC.

This chain connects TRBV2 to TRBJ1-2; TRBD1 aligns across 8 bases. The CDR3 is 12 residues long. The ends lost 4 bases at V and 8 bases at J; junction bases unmatched: 3. Germline CDR1 SNHLY, CDR2 FYNNEI. The CDR3 bases are TGTGCCAGCAGTGCCAGGGGGCAAGGCTACACCTTC. Translation: CASSARGQGYTF.

V usage is TRBV30 and J usage is TRBJ1-5; 7 bases are shared with TRBD1. The CDR3 runs to 15 residues. With V trimmed by 2 bases and J by 2 bases, 6 bases remained unmatched. Germline CDR1 is GTSNPN and CDR2 is SVGIG (reference sequence). The CDR3 nucleotides are TGTGCCTGGAGTTTGGGACAGACAGGCAATCAGCCCCAGCATTTT. The encoded protein is CAWSLGQTGNQPQHF.

V gene TRBV4-3 combines with J gene TRBJ2-7; possibly TRBD2 for D (6 bases). The V and J ends lost 1 base and 3 bases respectively, with 13 bases between them. The germline V gene has CDR1 LGHNA and CDR2 YSLEER. This CDR3 is built from 15 residues. As DNA, the CDR3 is TGCGCCAGCAGCCAAGGGCGGGGAGATAACTACGAGCAGTACTTC. Translation: CASSQGRGDNYEQYF.

The J gene is TRBJ1-2, the V gene TRBV2, with TRBD1 matching over 10 bases. V lost 5 bases, J lost 8 bases, and 11 bases stayed unmatched. The CDR3 contains 15 residues. CDR1 and CDR2 from the germline V gene are SNHLY and FYNNEI. The CDR3 nucleotides are TGTGCCAGCAGTAGACAGGGGGCGTTAGTGGGCGGCTACACCTTC. It codes for CASSRQGALVGGYTF.

The genes are TRBV28 and TRBJ2-5; 9 bases match TRBD1. Germline CDR1 reads MDHEN; CDR2 reads SYDVKM. V dropped 10 bases and J dropped 11; count of bases not matched to a gene: 11. CDR3 length equals 12 residues. CDR3 region: CAIHRGRGEQYF. CDR3 DNA sequence: TGTGCCATCCACAGGGGGCGAGGAGAGCAGTACTTC.

V usage is TRBV7-9 and J usage is TRBJ1-5; D not certain. The CDR3 sequence is 14 residues long. Looked up from germline, CDR1 is SEHNR and CDR2 is FQNEAQ (reference sequence). With 1 base removed from V and 1 base from J, the gap between germline ends came to 5 bases. The chain's CDR3 is CASSLGPSNQPQHF. The CDR3 DNA is TGTGCCAGCAGCTTAGGACCCAGCAATCAGCCCCAGCATTTT.